Listed below are T cell receptor beta chains from one sample, sequenced in a study of PD-L1 blockade in urothelial cancer. Clones were sequenced by immunoSEQ multiplex PCR, and TCRdb holds only the in-frame ones, with some missing. Counted here are roughly 100,000 clones, 83% occurring once; the ten biggest clones make up under 8.5%. Material: PBMCs, obtained around atezolizumab (anti-PD-L1) treatment. These receptors came from a man between 70 and 80 years old with urothelial cancer. CDR3s include the opening cysteine and the closing phenylalanine or tryptophan. Fields, in order: CDR3 length, D gene, V gene, J gene, clone size, CDR3 DNA, CDR3 protein. D genes are given only for firm matches. Rows may omit the clone size; those that give it use once, few, many or a size class.

length: 15; D: TRBD2; V: TRBV9; J: TRBJ2-5; size: -; DNA: TGTGCCAGCAGCGCGGGACTAGCGGGGGTAGAGACCCAGTACTTC; CDR3: CASSAGLAGVETQYF
length: 13; D: -; V: TRBV11-2; J: TRBJ2-7; size: few; DNA: TGTGCCAGCAGCTTAGACAGGGGATCCGAGCAGTACTTC; CDR3: CASSLDRGSEQYF
length: 15; D: TRBD1; V: TRBV6-1; J: TRBJ2-3; size: -; DNA: TGTGCCAGCAGTGCAGACAGGGGCCCCACAGATACGCAGTATTTT; CDR3: CASSADRGPTDTQYF
length: 14; D: -; V: TRBV2; J: TRBJ2-2; size: -; DNA: TGTGCCAGCAGACAGGAGAAGGGCACCGGGGAGCTGTTTTTT; CDR3: CASRQEKGTGELFF
length: 16; D: TRBD2; V: TRBV9; J: TRBJ2-5; size: -; DNA: TGTGCCAGCAGCAGTGGGACTAGCGGATACCAAGAGACCCAGTACTTC; CDR3: CASSSGTSGYQETQYF
length: 16; D: TRBD2; V: TRBV11-2; J: TRBJ2-1; size: once; DNA: TGTGCCAGCAGCTTAGGCGGGAGGGCCGGCTTAAATGAGCAGTTCTTC; CDR3: CASSLGGRAGLNEQFF
length: 14; D: TRBD1; V: TRBV11-2; J: TRBJ2-2; size: -; DNA: TGTGCCAGCAGCCAGGGGGCGGACACCGGGGAGCTGTTTTTT; CDR3: CASSQGADTGELFF
length: 15; D: TRBD1; V: TRBV18; J: TRBJ2-1; size: -; DNA: TGTGCCAGCTCACCACCGGACAGGATCAACAATGAGCAGTTCTTC; CDR3: CASSPPDRINNEQFF
length: 15; D: TRBD1; V: TRBV9; J: TRBJ1-3; size: -; DNA: TGTGCCAGCAGCACCGGACAGGGTGTAGGAAACACCATATATTTT; CDR3: CASSTGQGVGNTIYF
length: 16; D: TRBD2; V: TRBV30; J: TRBJ2-1; size: -; DNA: TGTGCCTGGAGACCGGGACTAGCGGCCTCCTACAATGAGCAGTTCTTC; CDR3: CAWRPGLAASYNEQFF
length: 12; D: -; V: TRBV6-5; J: TRBJ2-7; size: -; DNA: TGTGCCAGCAGTTCAGGCGCGGGCAGGCAGTACTTC; CDR3: CASSSGAGRQYF
length: 19; D: TRBD2; V: TRBV4-1; J: TRBJ2-3; size: -; DNA: TGCGCCAGCAGCCAAGATGGAAATGAACTAGCGGGAGTTCGAGATACGCAGTATTTT; CDR3: CASSQDGNELAGVRDTQYF
length: 14; D: TRBD1; V: TRBV2; J: TRBJ1-2; size: once; DNA: TGTGCCAGCAGTGACGCAGGGGGCATAGATGGCTACACCTTC; CDR3: CASSDAGGIDGYTF
length: 17; D: TRBD1; V: TRBV25-1; J: TRBJ1-1; size: -; DNA: TGTGCCAGCAGTGAATATGACGCCACAGGGGGCAACACTGAAGCTTTCTTT; CDR3: CASSEYDATGGNTEAFF
length: 15; D: TRBD1; V: TRBV5-1; J: TRBJ2-5; size: -; DNA: TGCGCCAGCAGTCGGGACAGGGGGTACCAAGAGACCCAGTACTTC; CDR3: CASSRDRGYQETQYF
length: 18; D: TRBD1; V: TRBV6-1; J: TRBJ2-6; size: -; DNA: TGTGCCAGCAGTGAACAGAGGCAGGGGGCTCTGGGGGCCAACGTCCTGACTTTC; CDR3: CASSEQRQGALGANVLTF
length: 15; D: -; V: TRBV21-1; J: TRBJ2-5; size: once; DNA: TGTGCCAGCAGCAACCAAGCGGGAGCGTTCGAGACCCAGTACTTC; CDR3: CASSNQAGAFETQYF
length: 13; D: -; V: TRBV25-1; J: TRBJ1-1; size: -; DNA: TGTGCCAGCAGTGAGCCGGGAGACCCTGAAGCTTTCTTT; CDR3: CASSEPGDPEAFF
length: 17; D: -; V: TRBV7-9; J: TRBJ1-5; size: few; DNA: TGTGCCAGCAGCCCCCAAGCACAGGGATCCATGAATCAGCCCCAGCATTTT; CDR3: CASSPQAQGSMNQPQHF
length: 11; D: -; V: TRBV28; J: TRBJ2-3; size: -; DNA: TGTGCCAGCAGTTTTACATATACGCAGTATTTT; CDR3: CASSFTYTQYF
length: 15; D: -; V: TRBV7-2; J: TRBJ2-2; size: few; DNA: TGTGCCAGCAGCTTGAGTCCCGAGGTCACCGGGGAGCTGTTTTTT; CDR3: CASSLSPEVTGELFF
length: 15; D: -; V: TRBV9; J: TRBJ2-3; size: -; DNA: TGTGCCAGCAGCGTACAGGCAGCTAGCACAGATACGCAGTATTTT; CDR3: CASSVQAASTDTQYF
length: 14; D: TRBD1; V: TRBV12-5; J: TRBJ1-4; size: -; DNA: TGTGCTAGTGGCCGACAGGGGCGGGATGAAAAACTGTTTTTT; CDR3: CASGRQGRDEKLFF
length: 17; D: TRBD2; V: TRBV5-6; J: TRBJ2-2; size: -; DNA: TGTGCCAGCAGCTTAGGACTAGCGGCGATGAACACCGGGGAGCTGTTTTTT; CDR3: CASSLGLAAMNTGELFF
length: 12; D: -; V: TRBV12-5; J: TRBJ1-2; size: -; DNA: TGTGCTAGTGGTTTCGCAGGGGATGGCTACACCTTC; CDR3: CASGFAGDGYTF
length: 16; D: TRBD2; V: TRBV5-4; J: TRBJ2-7; size: -; DNA: TGTGCCAGCAGCGTCGGACTAGCGGGTGCGTCCTACGAGCAGTACTTC; CDR3: CASSVGLAGASYEQYF
length: 15; D: TRBD1; V: TRBV5-1; J: TRBJ1-2; size: -; DNA: TGCGCCAGCAGCTCCCCGGACAGGGGGCTCTATGGCTACACCTTC; CDR3: CASSSPDRGLYGYTF
length: 14; D: -; V: TRBV19; J: TRBJ1-2; size: few; DNA: TGTGCCAGTAGTATGGCGGCAGCTAACTATGGCTACACCTTC; CDR3: CASSMAAANYGYTF
length: 14; D: -; V: TRBV7-9; J: TRBJ1-5; size: -; DNA: TGTGCCAGCAGCCTCGACCAGGGGTCTCAGCCCCAGCATTTT; CDR3: CASSLDQGSQPQHF
length: 17; D: -; V: TRBV5-6; J: TRBJ2-1; size: -; DNA: TGTGCCAGCAGCTTGCGGTTTAGGAGGATCTCCTACAATGAGCAGTTCTTC; CDR3: CASSLRFRRISYNEQFF
length: 17; D: TRBD2; V: TRBV12-5; J: TRBJ2-3; size: -; DNA: TGTGCTAGTGGTTCCCCGAGCGGGAGACCAATCACAGATACGCAGTATTTT; CDR3: CASGSPSGRPITDTQYF
length: 15; D: -; V: TRBV5-5; J: TRBJ2-1; size: -; DNA: TGTGCCAGCAGCTCGTACACGGGGTCCTACAATGAGCAGTTCTTC; CDR3: CASSSYTGSYNEQFF
length: 13; D: -; V: TRBV6-1; J: TRBJ2-1; size: -; DNA: TGTGCCAGCAGAGAAGTCCAGGGTAGTGAGCAGTTCTTC; CDR3: CASREVQGSEQFF
length: 14; D: TRBD1; V: TRBV7-8; J: TRBJ2-2; size: -; DNA: TGTGCCAGCAGCCTCAGGGGGCTCGCCGGGGAGCTGTTTTTT; CDR3: CASSLRGLAGELFF
length: 15; D: -; V: TRBV18; J: TRBJ1-1; size: -; DNA: TGTGCCAGCTCACCCTTGGGACTGAAGAACACTGAAGCTTTCTTT; CDR3: CASSPLGLKNTEAFF
length: 14; D: -; V: TRBV2; J: TRBJ2-1; size: -; DNA: TGTGCCAGCAGTCCTCTGGGGACATCGGATGAGCAGTTCTTC; CDR3: CASSPLGTSDEQFF
length: 14; D: TRBD2; V: TRBV9; J: TRBJ2-1; size: few; DNA: TGTGCCAGCTCTAGCGGGGGGGACTACAATGAGCAGTTCTTC; CDR3: CASSSGGDYNEQFF
length: 17; D: -; V: TRBV23-1; J: TRBJ1-6; size: -; DNA: TGCGCCAGCAGTCACCACGACAGGAGGTTTACTAATTCACCCCTCCACTTT; CDR3: CASSHHDRRFTNSPLHF
length: 20; D: TRBD2; V: TRBV4-2; J: TRBJ2-7; size: -; DNA: TGTGCCAGCAGCCAAGACATAAGGGTAGCGGGGGGCATTTCGCCCTACGAGCAGTACTTC; CDR3: CASSQDIRVAGGISPYEQYF
length: 15; D: -; V: TRBV18; J: TRBJ2-2; size: -; DNA: TGTGCCAGCTCATCCGGACAGTCGAACACCGGGGAGCTGTTTTTT; CDR3: CASSSGQSNTGELFF
length: 13; D: -; V: TRBV6-1; J: TRBJ1-5; size: once; DNA: TGTGCCAGCAATGCGGTAGCAAATCAGCCCCAGCATTTT; CDR3: CASNAVANQPQHF
length: 14; D: TRBD1; V: TRBV14; J: TRBJ2-7; size: -; DNA: TGTGCCAGCAGCCATACAGGGGGCGATTACGAGCAGTACTTC; CDR3: CASSHTGGDYEQYF
length: 12; D: -; V: TRBV19; J: TRBJ2-1; size: -; DNA: TGTGCCAGTACGGCGGGTTTGAATGAGCAGTTCTTC; CDR3: CASTAGLNEQFF
length: 12; D: TRBD1; V: TRBV2; J: TRBJ2-7; size: -; DNA: TGTGCCAGAGGACAGGGCCGCTACGAGCAGTACTTC; CDR3: CARGQGRYEQYF
length: 15; D: TRBD2; V: TRBV27; J: TRBJ2-5; size: once; DNA: TGTGCCAGCAGTTTTAAGCGCGGGGGAGGAGAGACCCAGTACTTC; CDR3: CASSFKRGGGETQYF
length: 14; D: TRBD1; V: TRBV6-5; J: TRBJ2-7; size: -; DNA: TGTGCCAGCAGTCGAGGACAGGGGGCACGTGAGCAGTACTTC; CDR3: CASSRGQGAREQYF
length: 12; D: -; V: TRBV27; J: TRBJ1-1; size: few; DNA: TGTGCCAGCCTCCAACGGGGGGGAGGAGCTTTCTTT; CDR3: CASLQRGGGAFF
length: 15; D: -; V: TRBV9; J: TRBJ2-3; size: -; DNA: TGTGCCAGCAGCGTAAATGGACAGCCCACAGATACGCAGTATTTT; CDR3: CASSVNGQPTDTQYF